This T cell receptor (beta chain) was profiled in a study of blood T cell repertoires in COVID-19. Study summary: Samples taken during acute and convalescent COVID-19 were collected in the United States, Italy and Spain.

This clone was detected only a few times. Original processing methods: Amplification from reference gene primers served as the basis for estimated nucleated cell counts. This table comes from immunoSEQ multiplex PCR, and its TCRdb copy is limited to in-frame clones, with some not included. V and J calls and clone size are as listed in that table; D and trimming were resolved from the DNA. The sample contains about 210,000 clones, about 83% of which appear only once. Trimming removed 2 bases from V and 3 bases from J; junction bases left unmatched: 5. Germline assignment: CDR1 LNHDA and CDR2 SQIVND (reference sequence). CDR3 length: 15 amino acids.

The chain links TRBV19 to TRBJ2-7, with TRBD1 matching 9 bases. This TCR was recovered from a man aged 35 to 55 with acute COVID-19. Source material: PBMCs or T cells enriched from blood (not recorded which). The CDR3 nucleotides are TGTGCCAGTAGTATACAGGGACAGGGTTTCTACGAGCAGTACTTC. It is translated as CASSIQGQGFYEQYF.